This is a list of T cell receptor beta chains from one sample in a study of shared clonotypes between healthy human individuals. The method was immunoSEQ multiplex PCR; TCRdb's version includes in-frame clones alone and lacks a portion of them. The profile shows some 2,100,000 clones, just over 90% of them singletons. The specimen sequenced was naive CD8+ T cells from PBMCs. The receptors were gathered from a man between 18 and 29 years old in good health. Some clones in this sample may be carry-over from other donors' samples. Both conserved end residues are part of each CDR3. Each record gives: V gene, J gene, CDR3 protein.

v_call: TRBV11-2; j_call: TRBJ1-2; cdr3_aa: CASSPIYGYTF
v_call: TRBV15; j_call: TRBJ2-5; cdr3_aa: CATSGTPGLAGTQYF
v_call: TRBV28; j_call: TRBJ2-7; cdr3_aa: CASTPFGGMLTYEQYF
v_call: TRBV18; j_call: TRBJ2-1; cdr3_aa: CASSLNLGRGDEQFF
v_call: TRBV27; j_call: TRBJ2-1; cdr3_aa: CASRTPSEQFF
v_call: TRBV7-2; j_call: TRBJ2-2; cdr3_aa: CASSLRAQDLELFF
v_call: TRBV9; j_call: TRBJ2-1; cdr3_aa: CASSLRDRVKNEQFF
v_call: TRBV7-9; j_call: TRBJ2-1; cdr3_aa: CASSREGNNEQFF
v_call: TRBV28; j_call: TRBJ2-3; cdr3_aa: CASSSPMVAGSPDTQYF
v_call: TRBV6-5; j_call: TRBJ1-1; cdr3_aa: CASSYGRDTEAFF
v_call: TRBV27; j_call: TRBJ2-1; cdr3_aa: CASSFNSGSEQFF
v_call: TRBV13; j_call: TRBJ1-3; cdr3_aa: CASSSASGNTIYF
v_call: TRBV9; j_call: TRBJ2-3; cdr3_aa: CASSVRVAGLLDTQYF
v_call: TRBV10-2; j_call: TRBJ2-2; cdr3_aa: CATLKWAEHELFF